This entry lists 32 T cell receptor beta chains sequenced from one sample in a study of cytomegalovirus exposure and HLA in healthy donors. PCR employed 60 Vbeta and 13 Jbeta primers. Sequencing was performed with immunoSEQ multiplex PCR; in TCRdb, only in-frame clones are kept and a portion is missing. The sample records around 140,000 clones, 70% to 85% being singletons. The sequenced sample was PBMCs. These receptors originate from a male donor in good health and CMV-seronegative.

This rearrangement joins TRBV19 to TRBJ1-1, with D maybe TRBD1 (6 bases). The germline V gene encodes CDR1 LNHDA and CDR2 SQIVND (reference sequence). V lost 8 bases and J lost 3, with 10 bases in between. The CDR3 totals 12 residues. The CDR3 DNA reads TGTGCCAGTCTCGACAGGTACACTGAAGCTTTCTTT. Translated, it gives CASLDRYTEAFF.

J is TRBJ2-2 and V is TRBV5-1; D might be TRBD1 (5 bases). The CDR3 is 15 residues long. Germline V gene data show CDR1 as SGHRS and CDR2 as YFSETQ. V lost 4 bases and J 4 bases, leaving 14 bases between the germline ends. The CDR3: CASSQSDTVTGELFF. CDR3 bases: TGCGCCAGCAGCCAATCGGACACCGTCACCGGGGAGCTGTTTTTT. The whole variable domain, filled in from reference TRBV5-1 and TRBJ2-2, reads KAGVTQTPRYLIKTRGQQVTLSCSPISGHRSVSWYQQTPGQGLQFLFEYFSETQRNKGNFPGRFSGRQFSNSRSEMNVSTLELGDSALYLCASSQSDTVTGELFFGEGSRLTVL.

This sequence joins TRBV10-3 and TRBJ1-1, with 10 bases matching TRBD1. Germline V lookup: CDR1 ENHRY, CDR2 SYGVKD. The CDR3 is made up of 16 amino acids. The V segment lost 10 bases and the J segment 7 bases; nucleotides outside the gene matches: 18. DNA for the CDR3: TGTGCCACCGAGGGGGGGGAGGGACAGGGGACGCATGAAGCTTTCTTT. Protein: CATEGGEGQGTHEAFF.

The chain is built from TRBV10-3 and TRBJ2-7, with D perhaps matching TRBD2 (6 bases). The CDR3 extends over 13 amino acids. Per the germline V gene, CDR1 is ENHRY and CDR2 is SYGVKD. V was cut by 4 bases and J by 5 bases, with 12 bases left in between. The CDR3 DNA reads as TGTGCCATCAGTGGATCCGGGACTCACGAGCAGTACTTC. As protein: CAISGSGTHEQYF.

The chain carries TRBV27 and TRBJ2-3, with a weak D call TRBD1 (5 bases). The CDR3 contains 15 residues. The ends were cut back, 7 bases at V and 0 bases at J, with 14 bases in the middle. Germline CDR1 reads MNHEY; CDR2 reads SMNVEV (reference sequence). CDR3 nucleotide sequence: TGTGCCAGCACGGACATCGCGGCTAGCACAGATACGCAGTATTTT. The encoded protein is CASTDIAASTDTQYF.

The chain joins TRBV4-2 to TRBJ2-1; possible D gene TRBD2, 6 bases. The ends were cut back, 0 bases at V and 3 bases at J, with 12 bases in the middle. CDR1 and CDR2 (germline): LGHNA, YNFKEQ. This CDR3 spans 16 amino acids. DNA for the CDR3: TGTGCCAGCAGCCAAGATCTTGGGCGGGACTACAATGAGCAGTTCTTC. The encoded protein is CASSQDLGRDYNEQFF.

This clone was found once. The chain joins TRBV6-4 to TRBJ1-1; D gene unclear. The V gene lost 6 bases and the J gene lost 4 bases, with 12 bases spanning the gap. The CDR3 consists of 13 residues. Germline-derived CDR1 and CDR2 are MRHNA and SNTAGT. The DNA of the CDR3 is TGTGCCAGCAGGAGGAGGGAGGGCACTGAAGCTTTCTTT. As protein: CASRRREGTEAFF.

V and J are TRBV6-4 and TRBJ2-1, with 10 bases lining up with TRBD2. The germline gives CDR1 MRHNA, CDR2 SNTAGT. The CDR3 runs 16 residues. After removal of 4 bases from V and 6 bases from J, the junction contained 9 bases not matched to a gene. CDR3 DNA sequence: TGTGCCAGCAGTGCTCAGGGACTAGCGTACATCAATGAGCAGTTCTTC. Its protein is CASSAQGLAYINEQFF.

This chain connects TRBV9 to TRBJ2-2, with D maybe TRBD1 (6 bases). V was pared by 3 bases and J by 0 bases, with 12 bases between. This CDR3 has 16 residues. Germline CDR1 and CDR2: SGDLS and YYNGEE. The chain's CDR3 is CASSGNRETNTGELFF. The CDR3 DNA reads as TGTGCCAGCAGCGGAAACAGGGAAACGAACACCGGGGAGCTGTTTTTT.

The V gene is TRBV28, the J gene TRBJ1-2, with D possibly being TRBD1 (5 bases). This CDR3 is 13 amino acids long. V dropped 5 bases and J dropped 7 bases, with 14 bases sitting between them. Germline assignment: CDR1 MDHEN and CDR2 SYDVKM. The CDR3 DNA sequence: TGTGCCAGCAGTATACGACACGGGGGTGGCTACACCTTC. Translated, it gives CASSIRHGGGYTF.

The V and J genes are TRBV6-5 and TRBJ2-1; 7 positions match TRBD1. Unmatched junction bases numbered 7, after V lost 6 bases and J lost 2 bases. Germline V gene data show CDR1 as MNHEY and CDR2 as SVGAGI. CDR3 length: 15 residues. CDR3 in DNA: TGTGCCAGCAGCGCCGACAGGGTCGCCTACAATGAGCAGTTCTTC. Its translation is CASSADRVAYNEQFF.

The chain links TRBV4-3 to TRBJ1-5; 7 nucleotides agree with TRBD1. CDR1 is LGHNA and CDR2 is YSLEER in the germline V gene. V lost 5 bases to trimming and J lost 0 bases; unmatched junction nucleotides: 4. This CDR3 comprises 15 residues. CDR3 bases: TGCGCCAGCAGCTTGACAGGGAATAGCAATCAGCCCCAGCATTTT. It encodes CASSLTGNSNQPQHF.

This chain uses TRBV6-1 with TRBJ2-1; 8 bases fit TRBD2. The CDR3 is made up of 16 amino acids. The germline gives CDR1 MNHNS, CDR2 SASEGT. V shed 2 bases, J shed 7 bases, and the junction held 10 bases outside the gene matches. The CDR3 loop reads CASSESGGGGSNEQFF. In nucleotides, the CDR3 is TGTGCCAGCAGTGAATCGGGAGGGGGAGGGTCAAATGAGCAGTTCTTC.

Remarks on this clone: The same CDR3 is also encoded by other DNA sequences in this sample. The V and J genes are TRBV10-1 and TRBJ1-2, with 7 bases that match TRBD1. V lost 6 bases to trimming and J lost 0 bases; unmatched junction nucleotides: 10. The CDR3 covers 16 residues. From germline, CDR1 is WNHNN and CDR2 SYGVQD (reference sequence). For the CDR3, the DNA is TGCGCCAGCAGACCTGTCAACAGGGGTCCTAACTATGGCTACACCTTC. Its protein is CASRPVNRGPNYGYTF.

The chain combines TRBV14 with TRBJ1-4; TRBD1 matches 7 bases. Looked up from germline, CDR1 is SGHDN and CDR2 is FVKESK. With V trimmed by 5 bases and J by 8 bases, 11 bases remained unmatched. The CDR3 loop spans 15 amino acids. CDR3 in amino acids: CASSYKQGFLEKLFF. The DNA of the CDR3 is TGTGCCAGCAGCTATAAACAGGGGTTTCTGGAAAAACTGTTTTTT.

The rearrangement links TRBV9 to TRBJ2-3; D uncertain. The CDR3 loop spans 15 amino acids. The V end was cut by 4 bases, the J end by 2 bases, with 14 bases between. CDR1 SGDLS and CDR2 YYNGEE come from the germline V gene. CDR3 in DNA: TGTGCCAGCAGCCCTGAGAGACTCAACACAGATACGCAGTATTTT. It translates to CASSPERLNTDTQYF.

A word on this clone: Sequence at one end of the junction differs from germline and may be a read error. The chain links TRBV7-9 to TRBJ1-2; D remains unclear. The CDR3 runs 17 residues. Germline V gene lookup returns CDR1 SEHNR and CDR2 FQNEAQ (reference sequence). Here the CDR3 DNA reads TGTGCCAGCAGCTTAGTTCCCGGTAGCACCACAAACTCTGGCTACACCTTC. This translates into CASSLVPGSTTNSGYTF.

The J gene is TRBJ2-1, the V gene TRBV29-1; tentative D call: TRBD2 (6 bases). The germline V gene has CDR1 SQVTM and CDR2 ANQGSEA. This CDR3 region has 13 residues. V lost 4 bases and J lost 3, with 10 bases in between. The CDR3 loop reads CSVVAANYNEQFF. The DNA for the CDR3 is TGCAGCGTTGTAGCGGCAAACTACAATGAGCAGTTCTTC.

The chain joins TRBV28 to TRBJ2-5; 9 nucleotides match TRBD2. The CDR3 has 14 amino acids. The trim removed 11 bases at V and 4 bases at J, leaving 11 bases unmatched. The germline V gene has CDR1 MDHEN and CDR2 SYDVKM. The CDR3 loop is CARVLAGDRETQYF. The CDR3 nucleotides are TGTGCCCGGGTACTAGCGGGTGATAGAGAGACCCAGTACTTC.

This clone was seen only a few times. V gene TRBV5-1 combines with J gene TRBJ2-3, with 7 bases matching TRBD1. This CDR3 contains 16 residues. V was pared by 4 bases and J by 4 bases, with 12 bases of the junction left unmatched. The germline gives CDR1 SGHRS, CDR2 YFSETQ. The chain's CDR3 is CASSQGTVLRSDTQYF. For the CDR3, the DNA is TGCGCCAGCAGCCAGGGGACAGTTCTTCGTTCAGATACGCAGTATTTT.

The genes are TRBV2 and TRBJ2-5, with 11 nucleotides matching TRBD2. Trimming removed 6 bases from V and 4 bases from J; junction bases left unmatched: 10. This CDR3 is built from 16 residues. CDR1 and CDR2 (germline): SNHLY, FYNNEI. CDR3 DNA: TGTGCCAGCAGGCTCACTAGCGGGAGATGGAGAGAGACCCAGTACTTC. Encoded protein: CASRLTSGRWRETQYF.

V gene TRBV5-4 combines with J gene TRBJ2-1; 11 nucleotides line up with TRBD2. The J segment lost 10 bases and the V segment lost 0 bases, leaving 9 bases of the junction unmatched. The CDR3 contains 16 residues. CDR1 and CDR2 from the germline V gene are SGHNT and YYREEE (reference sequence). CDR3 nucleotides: TGTGCCAGCAGCTTGGCCGGTAGCGGGAGGGCCGTAGAGCAGTTCTTC. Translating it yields CASSLAGSGRAVEQFF.

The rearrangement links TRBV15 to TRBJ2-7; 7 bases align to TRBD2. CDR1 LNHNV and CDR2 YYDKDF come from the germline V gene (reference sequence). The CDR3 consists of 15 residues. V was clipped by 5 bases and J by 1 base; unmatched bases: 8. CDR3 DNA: TGTGCCACCAGCCCGTTCCCGCGGGGGTCCTACGAGCAGTACTTC. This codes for CATSPFPRGSYEQYF.

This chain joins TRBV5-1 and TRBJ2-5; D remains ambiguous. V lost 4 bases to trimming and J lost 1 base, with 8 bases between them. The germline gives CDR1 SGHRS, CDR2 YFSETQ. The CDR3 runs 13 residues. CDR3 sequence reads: CASSLTPQETQYF. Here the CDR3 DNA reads TGCGCCAGCAGCCTAACGCCCCAAGAGACCCAGTACTTC.

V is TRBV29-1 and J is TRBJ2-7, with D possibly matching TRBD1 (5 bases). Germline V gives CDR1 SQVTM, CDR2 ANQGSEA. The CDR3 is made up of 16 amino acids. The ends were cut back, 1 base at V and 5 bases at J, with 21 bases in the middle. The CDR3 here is CSVEARGHGPRNEQYF. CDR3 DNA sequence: TGCAGCGTTGAAGCCAGAGGACACGGCCCGAGAAACGAGCAGTACTTC.

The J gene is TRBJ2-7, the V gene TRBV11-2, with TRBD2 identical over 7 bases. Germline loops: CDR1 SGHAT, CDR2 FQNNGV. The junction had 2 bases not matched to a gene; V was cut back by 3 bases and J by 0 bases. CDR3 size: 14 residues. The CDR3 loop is CASSFQRDSYEQYF. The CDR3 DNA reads TGTGCCAGCAGCTTCCAGCGGGACTCCTACGAGCAGTACTTC.

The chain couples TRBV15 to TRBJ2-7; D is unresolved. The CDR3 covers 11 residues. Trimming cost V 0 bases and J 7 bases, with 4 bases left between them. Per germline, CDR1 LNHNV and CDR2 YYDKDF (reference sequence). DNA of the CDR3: TGTGCCACCAGCAGAGATTCGGAGCAGTACTTC. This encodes CATSRDSEQYF.

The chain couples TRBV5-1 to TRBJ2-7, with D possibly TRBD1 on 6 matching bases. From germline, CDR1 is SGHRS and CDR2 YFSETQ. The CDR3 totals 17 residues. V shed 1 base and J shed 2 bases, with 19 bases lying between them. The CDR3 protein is CASSLMGRPRGAYEQYF. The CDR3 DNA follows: TGCGCCAGCAGCTTGATGGGCCGCCCCAGGGGAGCCTACGAGCAGTACTTC.

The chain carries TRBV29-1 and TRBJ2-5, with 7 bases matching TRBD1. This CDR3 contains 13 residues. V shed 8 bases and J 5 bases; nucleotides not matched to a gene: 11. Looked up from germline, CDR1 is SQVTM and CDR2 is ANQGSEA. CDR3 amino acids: CSYCPTGDETQYF. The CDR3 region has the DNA TGCAGCTATTGCCCAACAGGGGACGAGACCCAGTACTTC.

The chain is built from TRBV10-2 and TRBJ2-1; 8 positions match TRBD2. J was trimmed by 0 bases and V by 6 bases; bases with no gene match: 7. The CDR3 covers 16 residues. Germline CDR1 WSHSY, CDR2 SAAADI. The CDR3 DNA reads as TGCGCCAGCAGCATTAGCGGGATCAGCTCCTACAATGAGCAGTTCTTC. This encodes CASSISGISSYNEQFF.

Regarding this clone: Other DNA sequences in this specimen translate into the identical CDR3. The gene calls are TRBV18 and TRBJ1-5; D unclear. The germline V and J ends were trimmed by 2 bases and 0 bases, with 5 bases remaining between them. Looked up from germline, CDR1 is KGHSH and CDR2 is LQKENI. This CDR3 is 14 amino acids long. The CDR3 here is CASSPVYSNQPQHF. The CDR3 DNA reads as TGTGCCAGCTCACCAGTGTATAGCAATCAGCCCCAGCATTTT.

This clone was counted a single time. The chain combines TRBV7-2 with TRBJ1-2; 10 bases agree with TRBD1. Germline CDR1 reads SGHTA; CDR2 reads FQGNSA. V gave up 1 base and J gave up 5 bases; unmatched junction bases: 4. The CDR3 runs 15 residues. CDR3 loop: CASSLVTGGAYGYTF. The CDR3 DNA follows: TGTGCCAGCAGCTTAGTGACAGGGGGCGCTTATGGCTACACCTTC.